The sequence of this T cell receptor beta chain was determined in a study of post-analysis software for immune sequencing data. Turning to the study itself: The cohort encompassed relapsing-remitting, secondary progressive and progressive-relapsing multiple sclerosis disease courses. General study results and limits: Compared with controls, patients had more of about 5 TRBV segments, including TRBV5-6, TRBV5-1 and TRBV20-1.

Trimming left V 0 bases short and J 5 bases short, with 11 bases between. The CDR3 sequence is 14 residues long. In germline, CDR1 is SGHVS, CDR2 FQNEAQ. Researchers reported that TCR beta cDNA libraries carried unique molecular identifiers. TCRdb processed the PCR reads anew with MiXCR; each CDR3 protein has one entry. The sample contains roughly 180,000 distinct CDR3 sequences, 25% to 35% of which appear only once. This clonotype was seen only a few times. Its antigen is unidentified. The V gene is TRBV7-8, the J gene TRBJ2-7; perhaps TRBD2 as D (6 bases). The specimen was blood. This clonotype was obtained from a girl under 18 with multiple sclerosis. Here the CDR3 reads CASSLARLVDEQYF. In DNA, the CDR3 is TGTGCCAGCAGCTTAGCGCGACTAGTTGACGAGCAGTACTTC.